This T cell receptor (beta chain) was observed in a study of breast tumors, draining lymph nodes, adjacent tissues. Samples came from axillary lymph nodes draining the breast cancer. This clonotype has only a few counts. One entry per CDR3 protein results from TCRdb running MiXCR on the multiplex PCR reads. The sample has some 170,000 distinct CDR3 sequences; around 33% are singletons. The TCR originated in a female donor with breast cancer. Some clones in this sample may be carry-over from other donors' samples. The specimen sequenced was axillary lymph node tissue.

The CDR3 bases are TGTGCCAGCAGCCCTCGGGGGGCTGGGGCCAACGTCCTGACTTTC. Residues: CASSPRGAGANVLTF. The chain carries TRBV9 and TRBJ2-6, with 7 bases that match TRBD2. The CDR3 extends over 15 amino acids. Looked up from germline, CDR1 is SGDLS and CDR2 is YYNGEE. V lost 4 bases to trimming and J lost 2 bases; unmatched junction nucleotides: 3.